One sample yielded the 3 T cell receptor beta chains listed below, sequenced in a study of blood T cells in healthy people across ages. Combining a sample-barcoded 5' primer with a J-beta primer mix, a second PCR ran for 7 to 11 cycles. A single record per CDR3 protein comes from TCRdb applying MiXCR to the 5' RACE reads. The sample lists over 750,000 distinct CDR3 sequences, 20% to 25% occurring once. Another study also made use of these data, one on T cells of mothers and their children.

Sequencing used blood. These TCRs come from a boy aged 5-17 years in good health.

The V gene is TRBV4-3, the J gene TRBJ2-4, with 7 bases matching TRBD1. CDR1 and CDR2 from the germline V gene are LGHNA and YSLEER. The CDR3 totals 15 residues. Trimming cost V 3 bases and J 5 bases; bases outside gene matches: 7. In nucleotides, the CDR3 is TGCGCCAGCAGCCACGTCCGGGACAGTCAAAACATTCAGTACTTC. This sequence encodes CASSHVRDSQNIQYF.

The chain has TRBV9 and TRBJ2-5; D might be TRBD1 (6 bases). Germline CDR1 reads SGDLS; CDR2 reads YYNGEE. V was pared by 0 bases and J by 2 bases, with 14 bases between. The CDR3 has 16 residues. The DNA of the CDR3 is TGTGCCAGCAGCGTAGGCTTAAGGCAGGGGCAAGAGACCCAGTACTTC. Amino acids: CASSVGLRQGQETQYF. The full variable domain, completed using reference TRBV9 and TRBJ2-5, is DSGVTQTPKHLITATGQRVTLRCSPRSGDLSVYWYQQSLDQGLQFLIQYYNGEERAKGNILERFSAQQFPDLHSELNLSSLELGDSALYFCASSVGLRQGQETQYFGPGTRLLVL.

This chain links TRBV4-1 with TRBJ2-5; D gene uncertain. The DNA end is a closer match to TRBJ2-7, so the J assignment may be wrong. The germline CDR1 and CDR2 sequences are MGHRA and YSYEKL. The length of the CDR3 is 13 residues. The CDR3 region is CASSQFSRSEQYF. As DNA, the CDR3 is TGCGCCAGCAGCCAGTTCTCAAGGTCCGAGCAGTACTTC.